This is a list of T cell receptor beta chains from one sample in a study of blood T cell repertoires in COVID-19. Profiling relied on immunoSEQ multiplex PCR, and the TCRdb table lists in-frame clones only, not all of them. The sample yields about 82,000 clones, approximately 78% seen once. The sequenced sample consisted of peripheral blood. These receptors were taken from a man aged 50-59 years with active or convalescent COVID-19. The CDR3 runs from the conserved cysteine through the conserved F or W. D genes are given only for firm matches. Clone size is shown for a subset of rows, as once, few, many or a class of expanded clone.

D: -; V: TRBV2; J: TRBJ1-2; size: -; DNA: TGTGCCAGCAGGGCGGGCTCATATGGCTACACCTTC; CDR3: CASRAGSYGYTF
D: -; V: TRBV3-1/TRBV3-2; J: TRBJ2-3; size: -; DNA: TGTGCCAGCAGCCAAGGGGCGGGACGAACAGATACGCAGTATTTT; CDR3: CASSQGAGRTDTQYF
D: TRBD1; V: TRBV5-1; J: TRBJ1-5; size: -; DNA: TGCGCCAGCAGCGGGGACAGCGATCAGCCCCAGCATTTT; CDR3: CASSGDSDQPQHF
D: -; V: TRBV6-1; J: TRBJ1-1; size: -; DNA: TGTGCCAGCAGTGAGTTCAGCGTGAACACTGAAGCTTTCTTT; CDR3: CASSEFSVNTEAFF
D: -; V: TRBV5-6; J: TRBJ2-1; size: once; DNA: TGTGCCAGCAGCTTAAGCGGTGTGATGTGGAATGAGCAGTTCTTC; CDR3: CASSLSGVMWNEQFF
D: -; V: TRBV7-9; J: TRBJ1-3; size: -; DNA: TGTGCCAGCAGCCCAGGGGAAGGAAACACCATATATTTT; CDR3: CASSPGEGNTIYF
D: TRBD2; V: TRBV27; J: TRBJ2-7; size: -; DNA: TGTGCCAGCAGTTTAGGCCCGGGGGGTGAGCAGTACTTC; CDR3: CASSLGPGGEQYF
D: -; V: TRBV11-2; J: TRBJ1-3; size: -; DNA: TGTGCCAGCAGCTTACTAGGCGTTTCTGGAAACACCATATATTTT; CDR3: CASSLLGVSGNTIYF
D: -; V: TRBV3-1/TRBV3-2; J: TRBJ2-1; size: -; DNA: TGTGCCAGCAGCCCCAGGGCCGGCAATGAGCAGTTCTTC; CDR3: CASSPRAGNEQFF
D: -; V: TRBV2; J: TRBJ2-5; size: -; DNA: TGTGCCAGCAGTGACATAGGGGGGGAGACCCAAGAGACCCAGTACTTC; CDR3: CASSDIGGETQETQYF
D: -; V: TRBV5-1; J: TRBJ1-1; size: -; DNA: TGCGCCAGCAGCTTGATAAGGGAGGGGGCTGAAGCTTTCTTT; CDR3: CASSLIREGAEAFF
D: -; V: TRBV25-1; J: TRBJ1-2; size: -; DNA: TGTGCCAGCAGATCCCCAGGGGACAACTATGGCTACACCTTC; CDR3: CASRSPGDNYGYTF
D: -; V: TRBV5-1; J: TRBJ1-3; size: once; DNA: TGCGCCAGCAGCTTGGTAGCGGGGGCTGGAAACACCATATATTTT; CDR3: CASSLVAGAGNTIYF
D: TRBD2; V: TRBV28; J: TRBJ2-2; size: once; DNA: TGTGCCAGCAGTTCCGGACTAGCGGGGTACACCGGGGAGCTGTTTTTT; CDR3: CASSSGLAGYTGELFF
D: -; V: TRBV5-8; J: TRBJ1-2; size: -; DNA: TGTGCCAGCAGCTTAGGACTTAACTATGGCTACACCTTC; CDR3: CASSLGLNYGYTF
D: TRBD2; V: TRBV5-4; J: TRBJ2-3; size: -; DNA: TGTGCCAGCAGCTTGAATCCGGCGGGGGAGGCAGATACGCAGTATTTT; CDR3: CASSLNPAGEADTQYF
D: TRBD1; V: TRBV7-2; J: TRBJ1-1; size: -; DNA: TGTGCCAGCAGCTCGGACAGGACGGGGACTGAAGCTTTCTTT; CDR3: CASSSDRTGTEAFF
D: TRBD2; V: TRBV5-1; J: TRBJ2-2; size: -; DNA: TGCGCCAGCAGCCTGATAGCGGGGGGTCACACCGGGGAGCTGTTTTTT; CDR3: CASSLIAGGHTGELFF
D: -; V: TRBV11-2; J: TRBJ1-2; size: -; DNA: TGTGCCAGCAGCTCTGGGGGGGACGGCTACACCTTC; CDR3: CASSSGGDGYTF
D: TRBD1; V: TRBV3-1/TRBV3-2; J: TRBJ1-1; size: -; DNA: TGTGCCAGCAGACCAGGGGGCGCGAACACTGAAGCTTTCTTT; CDR3: CASRPGGANTEAFF
D: TRBD2; V: TRBV7-2; J: TRBJ2-1; size: once; DNA: TGTGCCAGCAGCCCCTCCTTAGCGGGGGCCGCCTACAATGAGCAGTTCTTC; CDR3: CASSPSLAGAAYNEQFF
D: -; V: TRBV5-1; J: TRBJ2-3; size: -; DNA: TGCGCCAGCAGCTTGGTGGCCGGCACAGATACGCAGTATTTT; CDR3: CASSLVAGTDTQYF
D: -; V: TRBV18; J: TRBJ1-4; size: -; DNA: TGTGCCAGCCGTACTTCAACTAATGAAAAACTGTTTTTT; CDR3: CASRTSTNEKLFF
D: TRBD1; V: TRBV3-1/TRBV3-2; J: TRBJ2-2; size: -; DNA: TGTGCCAGCAGCCAAATAACAGGGGGTGGATGGACCGGGGAGCTGTTTTTT; CDR3: CASSQITGGGWTGELFF
D: TRBD1; V: TRBV19; J: TRBJ1-5; size: -; DNA: TGTGCCAGTACCCTAGGACAGGGCAACCAGCCCCAGCATTTT; CDR3: CASTLGQGNQPQHF
D: -; V: TRBV7-9; J: TRBJ1-1; size: few; DNA: TGTGCCAGCAGCTTATGGCCAGAACAAAACACTGAAGCTTTCTTT; CDR3: CASSLWPEQNTEAFF
D: TRBD1; V: TRBV19; J: TRBJ1-5; size: -; DNA: TGTGCCAGTAGTAGGTCCGGGACAGGGAGCAATCAGCCCCAGCATTTT; CDR3: CASSRSGTGSNQPQHF
D: TRBD1; V: TRBV28; J: TRBJ1-2; size: -; DNA: TGTGCCAGCAGCCCAGGACAGGGGACTGGCTACACCTTC; CDR3: CASSPGQGTGYTF
D: -; V: TRBV11-2; J: TRBJ2-7; size: few; DNA: TGTGCCAGCAGCTTAGACGGGATCTCCTACGAGCAGTACTTC; CDR3: CASSLDGISYEQYF
D: -; V: TRBV6-2/TRBV6-3; J: TRBJ2-7; size: -; DNA: TGTGCCAGCAGCAGACTCGGGTCCTACGAGCAGTACTTC; CDR3: CASSRLGSYEQYF
D: TRBD2; V: TRBV7-2; J: TRBJ2-3; size: -; DNA: TGTGCCAGCAACTCCCGAAGCGGGGGCACAGATACGCAGTATTTT; CDR3: CASNSRSGGTDTQYF
D: -; V: TRBV5-8; J: TRBJ1-6; size: -; DNA: TGTGCCAGCAGCCCGAACAGGGATTCACCCCTCCACTTT; CDR3: CASSPNRDSPLHF
D: TRBD1; V: TRBV4-1; J: TRBJ1-2; size: once; DNA: TGCGCCAGCAGCCAAGATCCGACAGGGACCTATGGCTACACCTTC; CDR3: CASSQDPTGTYGYTF
D: TRBD1; V: TRBV10-3; J: TRBJ2-7; size: -; DNA: TGTGCCATCAGTGCGGGACAGCTCTACGAGCAGTACTTC; CDR3: CAISAGQLYEQYF
D: TRBD1; V: TRBV10-1; J: TRBJ2-3; size: once; DNA: TGCGCCAGCAGTGACCCGCGGGACAGGGGGCTCCCTAGCACAGATACGCAGTATTTT; CDR3: CASSDPRDRGLPSTDTQYF
D: TRBD1; V: TRBV6-1; J: TRBJ2-4; size: once; DNA: TGTGCCAGCAGTGAAGCGCCGCCAGGGGGCGCGTATGACATTCAGTACTTC; CDR3: CASSEAPPGGAYDIQYF